This note documents a single TCR beta chain sequence. Its antigen is still unknown. No much larger clone is present one base from it, and per-base qualities are unavailable. The germline V gene specifies LGHNA as CDR1 and YNFKEQ as CDR2. Trimming leaves V shorter by 0 bases and J shorter by 2 bases, with the junction holding 7 bases beyond the gene matches. The CDR3 holds 17 amino acids from the cysteine to the phenylalanine. Of the read, only the CDR3 DNA is kept; its 51 bases are in frame from base 1. The cohort was made up of approximately 670 healthy bone marrow donors. Cohort members were all nominally healthy when sampled, although unrecorded immune exposures were likely present. The donor tested CMV seropositive, placing the donor among the 289 seropositive members of the cohort. Each donor provided a peripheral blood sample, and peripheral blood mononuclear cells were used for TCR beta sequencing. The Qiagen DNeasy Blood Extraction Kit was used to extract genomic DNA from the blood cell samples.

This entry comes from a study of cytomegalovirus exposure and HLA in healthy donors (dated by TCRdb to between 2016 and 2019). Background for the entire study: An earlier analysis of several hundred of the donors reported about 250 Gb of sequence data and 100 million to 130 million unique TCR beta sequences from 190 million or so T cells. Along with the roughly 670-subject first cohort, a separate validation cohort of over 90 different subjects was used. Roughly 300 gigabases of sequencing data and around 85 million unique TCR sequences made up an early release that covered roughly 670 HLA-typed donors. Among the roughly 430 genotyped donors, around 81% belonged to the genetic ancestry cluster associated with self-reported Caucasian donors. The study was designed to test whether signatures of past pathogen exposure could be identified by cataloging public T cell receptors. Four or five DR-DQ haplotypes were handled as single units for association and clustering because linkage in the cohort was strong. An earlier analysis of roughly 580 of the donors used high-throughput TCR beta sequencing to judge whether each TCR beta V gene segment behaved as functional or pseudogenic. High-throughput TCR immunosequencing, statistical association of individual TCRs with disease status, and machine learning were combined to predict cytomegalovirus infection status. Every discovery cohort repertoire had been produced on one sequencing platform. Across some 400 genotyped donors of the cohort, an average of about 220,000 unique TCR beta nucleotide sequences per donor were sequenced, and 15% to 20% of those sequences were non-productive. In a later genetic analysis, genome-wide SNP genotypes for about three fifths of the 666 donors were used, and that subset was treated as a discovery cohort. Donor age, sex, ethnicity and CMV serostatus were collected together with the repertoire data. Typing coverage differed by locus: A, B, C, DRB1 and DQB1 were typed in about 620-630 donors, DQA1 in approximately 520, DPA1 in some 570, and DPB1 in about 450. Rather than drawing on any new phenotypic data, the later analysis identified candidate immune exposures from TCR beta sequences and the way those sequences occurred across donors. The study used immunosequencing to profile the T cell repertoires of around 600 subjects and linked those repertoires to cytomegalovirus serostatus. HLA typing covered class I and class II loci at four-digit resolution. In a later analysis, previously published TCR beta repertoires from more than 500 donors were re-analyzed and high-resolution HLA genotyping was added so that TCR occurrence patterns could be studied. The paper's findings and limits, for the study overall: The presence/absence analyses assumed that sequencing depth was roughly uniform across donors, and that assumption may not be true. This cohort had only TCR beta chains sequenced, and the lack of alpha or paired-chain data limited which features could be detected. For the cohort, immune exposure information was limited to CMV serostatus. According to a later analysis, TCR association rates differed among HLA loci, with DRB1 alleles showing the most associated TCRs and HLA-C alleles showing the fewest. In the study, 150 to 200 TCR beta chains were listed as associated with cytomegalovirus. A later analysis associated 15,000 to 20,000 TCR beta sequences with specific HLA alleles at a false discovery rate of 0.05. In a later analysis, several top co-occurrence clusters were reported to appear linked to parvovirus B19, influenza, CMV and Epstein-Barr virus. In an earlier analysis of 587 of the donors, most TCR beta V segments appeared in productive rearrangements about 87% or about 30% of the time, broadly matching IMGT annotations. A group of highly shared sequence variants was considered likely to be a technical artifact of the sequencing pipeline. The earlier analysis of some 540 of the donors excluded roughly 17 rarely observed V segments, including chromosome 9 orphons, because counts were too low. In a later analysis, HLA-associated TCR beta chains were found to be more clonally expanded and to have lower generation probabilities than equally common non-associated chains. An association between a missense DCLRE1C variant and V-gene and J-gene trimming of TCR beta chains was found in a later genetic analysis and replicated in an independent cohort. Most TCR sequences were seen in very few donors, while some public TCRs were found in many individuals. Some IMGT-functional V segments, including TRBV6-2 and TRBV6-3, could not be distinguished by the 87-base-pair reads and were therefore excluded. In both the original and validation cohorts, the classifier was reported to diagnose cytomegalovirus status with high specificity and sensitivity. Linkage disequilibrium might explain the correlated functional status among segregating V segments, but an unknown experimental factor could not be ruled out. A further reported finding was that TCR beta sequences accurately predicted the HLA-A and HLA-B alleles for most subjects in the first cohort. Most CMV-associated TCR beta chains appeared to be HLA-restricted in a later analysis, and the HLA associations seemed to be driven largely by CMV exposure. Strong co-occurrence of HLA alleles, especially DR and DQ, made assigning TCR associations to individual alleles difficult. Because HLA typing was unavailable for some donors at each locus, only the typed subset was used in association tests. A few of the identified cytomegalovirus-associated TCR beta chains were confirmed in vitro to be specific for cytomegalovirus antigens. The authors suggested that the approach could potentially be extended to other disease states and immunological phenotypes. A later genetic analysis reported fewer N-insertions in productive TCRs among donors in an Asian-associated ancestry cluster than the approximately 700-donor mean.

Library prep was done by the immunoSEQ multiplex PCR assay. For the multiplex PCR, a mixture combining 60 forward primers for TCR Vbeta segments and 13 reverse primers for TCR Jbeta segments was used. Amplification of the CDR3 region of rearranged TCR beta genes was performed with a multiplex PCR assay on genomic DNA. Amplified TCR beta libraries were sequenced as 87-base-pair reads on the Illumina HiSeq System. In the original analysis: A later analysis tallied some 79 million unique TCR beta chains across the 700 or so repertoires, and some 10 million of those chains were shared by two or more donors. To remove PCR and sequencing errors, raw reads were error-corrected and collapsed into unique sequences using a nearest-neighbor algorithm that merged closely related sequences. V, D and J gene segments were assigned by aligning CDR3 sequences to IMGT reference sequences. For a sequence to be retained, a match of at least six nucleotides was required to both a V gene segment and a J gene segment. A rearrangement was called productive if the CDR3 had no stop codons and remained in frame with V and J, and every other rearrangement was called non-productive. Following IMGT convention, CDR3 was defined as the stretch from the second conserved V-encoded cysteine up to the conserved J-encoded phenylalanine. The earlier analysis of 500 to 650 of the donors excluded any sequence lacking an unambiguous match to a single V gene segment. In an earlier analysis of around 600 of the donors, V segments were called functional above 56.7% productive rearrangements and were called segregating when the between-donor standard deviation exceeded 5%. A statistical classification framework was developed to diagnose cytomegalovirus status using the catalog of TCR beta chain sequences. V and J gene assignment, in a later analysis, came from comparing TCR nucleotide sequences with IMGT/GENE-DB human TR gene sequences. The TCRdist pipeline was used in a later analysis to assign CDR3 sequences and most-parsimonious VDJ recombination scenarios. In a later analysis, every TCR beta chain was defined by the combination of its CDR3 amino acid sequence and its V-gene family, and reads without a unique V-gene family were dropped. To address suspected cross-contamination and a sequencing artifact, a later analysis removed 592 highly shared, low-generation-probability nucleotide sequences. A later analysis calculated a clonal expansion index for each public chain from normalized within-repertoire ranks of inferred template counts. A later analysis computed generation probabilities with a VDJ recombination model fitted to out-of-frame rearrangements, and checked the results against IGoR. In a later analysis, TCR-TCR, TCR-HLA and TCR-CMV co-occurrence was scored with hypergeometric tests, and a repertoire-size bias correction was applied to TCR pairs. False discovery rates were estimated in a later analysis by permuting HLA or CMV assignments 20 times. In a later analysis, co-occurring TCRs were grouped with DBSCAN, and TCRdist sequence similarity was added when clustering was performed within HLA-allele-positive subsets. Co-occurrence clustering excluded repertoires with fewer than 30,000 or more than 120,000 public chains, plus five with anomalous nucleotide sharing. This is the immuneACCESS table as TCRdb keeps it, with only in-frame sequences that have V and J called. A part of the clones is gone; compared with another copy, unresolved V genes explain less than half, and the rest is unexplained. V, J and clone size reflect that table, while D and trimming were determined from the DNA. This sample has tens of thousands of clones in its table, and around 84% of those were observed once. The biggest ten clones account for 15% to 20% of the sample.

The chain uses TRBV4-2 and TRBJ2-1, with 7 middle bases fitting TRBD2. The material sequenced was PBMCs. The receptor comes from an older man in good health and CMV-seropositive. Here the CDR3 is given as CASSQEFAGEPYNEQFF. The DNA sequence is TGTGCCAGCAGCCAAGAATTTGCGGGGGAACCCTACAATGAGCAGTTCTTC.